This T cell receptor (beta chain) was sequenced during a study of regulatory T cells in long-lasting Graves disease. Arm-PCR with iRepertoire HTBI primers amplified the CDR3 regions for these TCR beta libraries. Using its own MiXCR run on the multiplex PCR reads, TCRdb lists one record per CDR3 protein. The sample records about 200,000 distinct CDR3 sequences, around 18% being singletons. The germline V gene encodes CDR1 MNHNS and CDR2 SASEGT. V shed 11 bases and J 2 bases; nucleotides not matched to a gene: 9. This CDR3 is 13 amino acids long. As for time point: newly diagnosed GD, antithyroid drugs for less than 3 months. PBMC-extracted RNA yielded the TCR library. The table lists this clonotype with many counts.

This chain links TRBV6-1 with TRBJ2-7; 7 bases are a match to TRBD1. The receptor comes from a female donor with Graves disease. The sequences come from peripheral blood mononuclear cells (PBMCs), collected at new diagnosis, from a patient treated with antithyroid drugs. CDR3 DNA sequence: TGTGCCGCCGGCAGGGGGTATACCTACGAGCAGTACTTC. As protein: CAAGRGYTYEQYF.